The present T cell receptor beta chain was sequenced within a study of Graves' ophthalmopathy and Graves' hyperthyroidism. Ophthalmopathy donors' eye disease showed moderate-to-severe activity, CAS of at least 3, NOSPECS of at least 4 and duration under 3 months. Findings and caveats of the study: Thyroid clonotypes that were expanded above 0.001 frequency mostly also appeared in blood.

The CDR3 is made up of 14 amino acids. Germline V gene sequence: CDR1 LNHDA, CDR2 SQIVND (reference sequence). V shed 7 bases and J shed 0 bases, with 12 bases lying between them. As the template, RNA transcripts were used to amplify TCR beta CDR3 regions. In the first round, RT-PCR was carried out with HTBI primers, and a multiplex PCR formed the second round. A single record per CDR3 protein comes from TCRdb applying MiXCR to the multiplex PCR reads. The data show a few hundred thousand distinct CDR3 sequences, about 22% seen once. As regards this clonotype: Its target is unknown.

The TCR was taken from a woman aged 50 to 60 with Graves' ophthalmopathy. J is TRBJ1-1 and V is TRBV19, with D possibly TRBD1 on 6 matching bases. Specimen: peripheral blood. CDR3 in amino acids: CASTWGRVNTEAFF. The DNA for the CDR3 is TGTGCCAGTACCTGGGGGCGGGTGAACACTGAAGCTTTCTTT.